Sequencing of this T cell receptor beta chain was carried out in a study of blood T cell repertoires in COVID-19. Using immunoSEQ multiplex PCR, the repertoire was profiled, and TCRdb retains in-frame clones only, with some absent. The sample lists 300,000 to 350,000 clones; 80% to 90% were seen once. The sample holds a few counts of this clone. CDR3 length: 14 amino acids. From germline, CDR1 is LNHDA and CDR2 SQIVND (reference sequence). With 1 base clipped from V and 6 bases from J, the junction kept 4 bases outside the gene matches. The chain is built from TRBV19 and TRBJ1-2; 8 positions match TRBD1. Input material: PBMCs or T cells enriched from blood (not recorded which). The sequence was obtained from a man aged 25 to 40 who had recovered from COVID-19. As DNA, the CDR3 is TGTGCCAGTAGTATAGCGGACAGGGTGAATGGCTACACCTTC. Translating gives CASSIADRVNGYTF.